This T cell receptor beta chain stems from a study of T cell repertoires in cytomegalovirus infection. MiXCR, run by TCRdb on the reads, gives a single entry per CDR3 protein. The data show some 940,000 distinct CDR3 sequences, about 33% seen once. The table lists this clonotype with many counts. The antigen remains undetermined. Trimming cost V 4 bases and J 0 bases, with 10 bases left between them. There are 14 residues in the CDR3. Germline CDR1 SGHTA, CDR2 FQGNSA. This receptor was obtained from a human donor in good health (CMV status not recorded). Some clones in this sample may be carry-over from other donors' samples. The chain uses TRBV7-2 and TRBJ2-7, with D possibly TRBD1 on 6 matching bases. This sample comprised cultured CD8+ T cells from PBMCs, obtained from culture after CMV antigen stimulation. CDR3: CASSSRTDSYEQYF. DNA of the CDR3: TGTGCCAGCAGCTCCCGGACAGACTCCTACGAGCAGTACTTC.